The rows below give T cell receptor beta chains drawn from one sample of a study of blood T cell repertoires in COVID-19. Method: immunoSEQ multiplex PCR; TCRdb's copy keeps in-frame clones and lacks some. The data show around 180,000 clones, more than 85% seen once. Sequenced sample: peripheral blood. The receptors stem from a man aged 70-80 years with active or convalescent COVID-19. CDR3s include the opening cysteine and the closing phenylalanine or tryptophan. A D gene is named only where the DNA matches it firmly. Only some rows state a clone size, as once, few, many or a class for expanded clones.

abundance	v_gene	d_gene	j_gene	len	CDR3nt	CDR3aa
once	TRBV3-1/TRBV3-2	TRBD1	TRBJ1-4	16	TGTGCCAGCAGCCCCCTGGGACAGGGAGGGCGCGAAAAACTGTTTTTT	CASSPLGQGGREKLFF
.	TRBV6-1	.	TRBJ2-4	16	TGTGCCAGCAGTGGACCTCAGGGATCTAACAAAAACATTCAGTACTTC	CASSGPQGSNKNIQYF
.	TRBV29-1	.	TRBJ1-2	14	TGCAGCGTTGTCATTTCTTCGGGAGGCTATGGCTACACCTTC	CSVVISSGGYGYTF
.	TRBV7-6	TRBD1	TRBJ2-2	20	TGTGCCAGCAGCCCACTGGGGTCCGCACCGGGACAGATGAACACCGGGGAGCTGTTTTTT	CASSPLGSAPGQMNTGELFF
.	TRBV5-6	.	TRBJ1-3	16	TGTGCCAGCAGCTGGGATGGGGGGAATGGAGGAAACACCATATATTTT	CASSWDGGNGGNTIYF
.	TRBV10-2	TRBD1	TRBJ2-2	15	TGCGCCAGCAGTGGGGCGACAGGGCGAACCGGGGAGCTGTTTTTT	CASSGATGRTGELFF
once	TRBV10-3	TRBD1	TRBJ2-1	13	TGTGCCATCAGCCAGGACAGGGAGAATGAGCAGTTCTTC	CAISQDRENEQFF
.	TRBV28	TRBD1	TRBJ1-4	15	TGTGCCAGCACGACTTCCGGGACAGGGGGTGAAAAACTGTTTTTT	CASTTSGTGGEKLFF
.	TRBV6-1	TRBD1	TRBJ2-7	16	TGTGCCAGCAGTGAATACGGGACAGGGTTTAAGCACGAGCAGTACTTC	CASSEYGTGFKHEQYF
.	TRBV28	TRBD2	TRBJ2-7	16	TGTGCCAGCAGTTTATCTTCGGCGGGAGGGCCGTTCGAGCAGTACTTC	CASSLSSAGGPFEQYF
.	TRBV19	TRBD2	TRBJ2-5	15	TGTGCCAGTAGTAGCTTCGGACTGGGAGGGGAGACCCAGTACTTC	CASSSFGLGGETQYF
few	TRBV7-6	.	TRBJ2-1	15	TGTGCCAGCAGCAAGGAGGCGACCAAGAACAATGAGCAGTTCTTC	CASSKEATKNNEQFF